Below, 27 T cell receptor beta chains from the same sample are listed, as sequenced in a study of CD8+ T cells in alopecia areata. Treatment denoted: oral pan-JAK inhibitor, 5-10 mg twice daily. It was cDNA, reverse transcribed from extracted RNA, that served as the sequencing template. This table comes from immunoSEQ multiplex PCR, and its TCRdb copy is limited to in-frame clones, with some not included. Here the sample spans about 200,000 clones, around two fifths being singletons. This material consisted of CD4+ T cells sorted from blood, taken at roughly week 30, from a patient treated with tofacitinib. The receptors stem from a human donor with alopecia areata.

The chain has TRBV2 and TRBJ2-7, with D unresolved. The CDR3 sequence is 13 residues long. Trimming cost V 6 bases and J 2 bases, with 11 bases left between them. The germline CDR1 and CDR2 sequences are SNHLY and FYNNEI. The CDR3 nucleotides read TGTGCCAGCAGGGGCAGACCTACCTACGAGCAGTACTTC. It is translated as CASRGRPTYEQYF.

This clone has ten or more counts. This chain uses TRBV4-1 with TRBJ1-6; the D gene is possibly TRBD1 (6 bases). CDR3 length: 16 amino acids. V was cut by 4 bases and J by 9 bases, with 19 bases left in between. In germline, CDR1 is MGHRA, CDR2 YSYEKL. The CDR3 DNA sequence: TGCGCCAGCAGCCCCATTGGCCGGGACATAAGTTCACCCCTCCACTTT. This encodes CASSPIGRDISSPLHF.

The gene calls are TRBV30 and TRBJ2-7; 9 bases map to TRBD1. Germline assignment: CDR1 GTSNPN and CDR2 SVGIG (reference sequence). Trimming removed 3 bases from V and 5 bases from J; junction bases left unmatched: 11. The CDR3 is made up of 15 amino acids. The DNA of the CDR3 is TGTGCCTGGAGGTCCGGCGGGACAGGGAACCACGAGCAGTACTTC. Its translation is CAWRSGGTGNHEQYF.

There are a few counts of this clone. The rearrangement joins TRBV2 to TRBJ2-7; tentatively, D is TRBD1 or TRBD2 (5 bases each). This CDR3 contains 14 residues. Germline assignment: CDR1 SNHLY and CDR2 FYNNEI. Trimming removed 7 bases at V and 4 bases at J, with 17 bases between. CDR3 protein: CASTKAGTEYEQYF. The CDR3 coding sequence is TGTGCCAGCACCAAAGCAGGGACCGAATACGAGCAGTACTTC.

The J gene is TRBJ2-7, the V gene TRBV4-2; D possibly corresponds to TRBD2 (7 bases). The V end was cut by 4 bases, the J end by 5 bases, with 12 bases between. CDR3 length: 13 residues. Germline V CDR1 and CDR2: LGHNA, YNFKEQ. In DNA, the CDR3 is TGTGCCAGCAGCCCTCGGGGGGCTGACGAGCAGTACTTC. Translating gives CASSPRGADEQYF.

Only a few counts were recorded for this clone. The CDR3 region is CASRGVLSEQPQHF. CDR3 nucleotide sequence: TGTGCCAGCAGGGGGGTGCTTTCGGAACAGCCCCAGCATTTT. The chain has TRBV2 and TRBJ1-5; possible D gene TRBD1, 5 bases. The CDR3 consists of 14 residues. Trimming stripped 6 bases from V and 7 bases from J, with 16 bases between. Germline V CDR1 and CDR2: SNHLY, FYNNEI.

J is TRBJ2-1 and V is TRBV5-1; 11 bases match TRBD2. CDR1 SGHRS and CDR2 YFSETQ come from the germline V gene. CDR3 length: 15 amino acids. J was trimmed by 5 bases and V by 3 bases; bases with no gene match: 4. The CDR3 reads CASSSLAGADNEQFF. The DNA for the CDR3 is TGCGCCAGCAGCTCACTAGCGGGAGCAGACAATGAGCAGTTCTTC.

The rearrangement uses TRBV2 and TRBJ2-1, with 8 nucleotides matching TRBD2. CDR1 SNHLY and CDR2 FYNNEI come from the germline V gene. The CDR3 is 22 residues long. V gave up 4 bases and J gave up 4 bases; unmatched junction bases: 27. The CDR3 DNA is TGTGCCAGCAGTGGGCCCCTCAACGGACTGACAGCGGGGGCCGGGAGGTACAATGAGCAGTTCTTC. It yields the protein CASSGPLNGLTAGAGRYNEQFF.

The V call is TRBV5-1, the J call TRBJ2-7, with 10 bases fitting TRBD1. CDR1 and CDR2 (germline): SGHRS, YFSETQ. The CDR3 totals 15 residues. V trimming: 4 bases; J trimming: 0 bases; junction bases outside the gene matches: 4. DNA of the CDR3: TGCGCCAGCAGCCCGAGGACAGGGGGCTCCTACGAGCAGTACTTC. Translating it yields CASSPRTGGSYEQYF.

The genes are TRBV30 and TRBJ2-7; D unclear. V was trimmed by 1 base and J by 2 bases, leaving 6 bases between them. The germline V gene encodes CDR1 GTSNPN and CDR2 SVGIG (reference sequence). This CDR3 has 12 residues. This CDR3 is CAWSASTYEQYF. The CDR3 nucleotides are TGTGCCTGGAGTGCTTCAACCTACGAGCAGTACTTC.

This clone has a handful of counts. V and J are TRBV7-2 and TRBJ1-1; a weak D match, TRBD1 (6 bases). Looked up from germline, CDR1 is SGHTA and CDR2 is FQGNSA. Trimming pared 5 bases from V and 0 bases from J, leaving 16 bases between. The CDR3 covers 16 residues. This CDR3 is CASSRGQLGLNTEAFF. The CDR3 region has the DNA TGTGCCAGCAGCCGCGGACAGTTAGGCCTGAACACTGAAGCTTTCTTT. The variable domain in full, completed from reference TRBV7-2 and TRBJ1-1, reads GAGVSQSPSNKVTEKGKDVELRCDPISGHTALYWYRQSLGQGLEFLIYFQGNSAPDKSGLPSDRFSAERTGGSVSTLTIQRTQQEDSAVYLCASSRGQLGLNTEAFFGQGTRLTVV.

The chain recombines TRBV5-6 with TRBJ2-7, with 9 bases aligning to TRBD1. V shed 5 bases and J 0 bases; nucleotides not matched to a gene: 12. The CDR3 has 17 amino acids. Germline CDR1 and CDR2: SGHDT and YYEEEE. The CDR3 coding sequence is TGTGCCAGCAGTCGGGGTCGTGGACAGGGGTTCTCCTACGAGCAGTACTTC. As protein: CASSRGRGQGFSYEQYF.

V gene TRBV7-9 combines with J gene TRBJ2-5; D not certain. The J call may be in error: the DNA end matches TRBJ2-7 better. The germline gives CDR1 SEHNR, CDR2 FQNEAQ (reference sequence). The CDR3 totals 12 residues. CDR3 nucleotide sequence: TGTGCCAGCAGCCCCCGGGCCTACGAGCAGTACTTC. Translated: CASSPRAYEQYF.

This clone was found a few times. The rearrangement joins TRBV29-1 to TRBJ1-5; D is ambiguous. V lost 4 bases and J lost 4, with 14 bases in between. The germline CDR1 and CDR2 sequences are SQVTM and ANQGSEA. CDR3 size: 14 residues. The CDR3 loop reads CSVASRLGNQPQHF. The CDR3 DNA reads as TGCAGCGTTGCAAGCCGCCTGGGTAATCAGCCCCAGCATTTT.

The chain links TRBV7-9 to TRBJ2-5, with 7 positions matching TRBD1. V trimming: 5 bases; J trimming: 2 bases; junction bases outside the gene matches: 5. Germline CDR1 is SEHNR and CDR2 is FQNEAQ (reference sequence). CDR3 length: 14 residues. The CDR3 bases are TGTGCCAGCAGCCCGGGACAGTATCAAGAGACCCAGTACTTC. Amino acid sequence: CASSPGQYQETQYF.

The CDR3 sequence is CASSPGQNYGYTF. The CDR3 DNA reads as TGTGCCAGCAGCCCGGGACAGAACTATGGCTACACCTTC. The V call is TRBV2, the J call TRBJ1-2; the match to TRBD1 covers 7 bases. V shed 6 bases, J shed 2 bases, and the junction held 3 bases outside the gene matches. CDR1 SNHLY and CDR2 FYNNEI come from the germline V gene. The CDR3 spans 13 residues.

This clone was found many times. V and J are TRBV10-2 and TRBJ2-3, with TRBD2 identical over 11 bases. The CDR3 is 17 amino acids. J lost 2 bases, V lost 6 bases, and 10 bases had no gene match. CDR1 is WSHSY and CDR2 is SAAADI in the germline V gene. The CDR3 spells CASRRSSGGATTDTQYF. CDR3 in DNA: TGCGCCAGCAGACGGAGTAGCGGGGGGGCCACCACAGATACGCAGTATTTT.

The chain's CDR3 is CASSFGGVNYGYTF. The CDR3 coding sequence is TGTGCCAGCAGTTTTGGGGGCGTCAACTATGGCTACACCTTC. This chain joins TRBV28 and TRBJ1-2; tentative D call: TRBD1 (6 bases). Germline CDR1 is MDHEN and CDR2 is SYDVKM. V lost 3 bases to trimming and J lost 2 bases, with 10 bases between them. This CDR3 comprises 14 residues.

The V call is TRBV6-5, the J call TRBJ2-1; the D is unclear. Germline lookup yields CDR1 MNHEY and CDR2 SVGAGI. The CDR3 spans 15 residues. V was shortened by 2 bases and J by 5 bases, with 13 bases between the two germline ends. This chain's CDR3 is CASSYVSSHHNEQFF. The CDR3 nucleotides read TGTGCCAGCAGTTACGTCAGTTCGCACCACAATGAGCAGTTCTTC.

The CDR3 DNA reads as TGTGCCAGCACCTCTACCGAGGGCAAACCCTACGAGCAGTACTTC. Protein: CASTSTEGKPYEQYF. This chain connects TRBV5-6 to TRBJ2-7; possibly TRBD2 for D (5 bases). The germline V gene encodes CDR1 SGHDT and CDR2 YYEEEE. The CDR3 is 15 amino acids. Trimming stripped 6 bases from V and 2 bases from J, with 18 bases between.

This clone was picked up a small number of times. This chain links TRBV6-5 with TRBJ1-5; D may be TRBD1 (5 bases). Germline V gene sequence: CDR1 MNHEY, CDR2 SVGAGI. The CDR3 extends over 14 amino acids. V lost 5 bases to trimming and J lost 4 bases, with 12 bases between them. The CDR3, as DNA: TGTGCCAGCAGTCGTCATTCAGGGAATCAGCCCCAGCATTTT. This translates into CASSRHSGNQPQHF.

CDR3 DNA sequence: TGTGCCAGCAGCCCCCGGGAGGCGAGAAGCACAGATACGCAGTATTTT. Protein: CASSPREARSTDTQYF. This chain links TRBV9 with TRBJ2-3; 7 bases are a match to TRBD2. Looked up from germline, CDR1 is SGDLS and CDR2 is YYNGEE. Germline trimming cut 4 bases from V and 0 bases from J; bases unmatched to any gene: 8. The CDR3 extends over 16 amino acids.

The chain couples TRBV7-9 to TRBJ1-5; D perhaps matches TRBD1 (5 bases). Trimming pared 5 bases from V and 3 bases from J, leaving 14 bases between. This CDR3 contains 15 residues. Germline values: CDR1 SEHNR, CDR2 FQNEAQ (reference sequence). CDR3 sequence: CASSQGVGINQPQHF. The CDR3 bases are TGTGCCAGCAGCCAGGGTGTGGGTATCAATCAGCCCCAGCATTTT.

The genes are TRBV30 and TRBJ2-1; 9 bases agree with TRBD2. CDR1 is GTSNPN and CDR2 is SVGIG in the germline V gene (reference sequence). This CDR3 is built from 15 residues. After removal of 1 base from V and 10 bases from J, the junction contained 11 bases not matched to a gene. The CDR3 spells CAWSGWVAGASEQFF. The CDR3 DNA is TGTGCCTGGAGTGGCTGGGTAGCGGGAGCATCCGAGCAGTTCTTC.

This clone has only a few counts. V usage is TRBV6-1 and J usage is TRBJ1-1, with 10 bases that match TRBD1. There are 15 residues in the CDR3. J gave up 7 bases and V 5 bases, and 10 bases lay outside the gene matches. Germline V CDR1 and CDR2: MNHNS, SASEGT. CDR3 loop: CASSSRDRGADEAFF. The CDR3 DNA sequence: TGTGCCAGCAGTTCCCGGGACAGGGGTGCAGATGAAGCTTTCTTT.

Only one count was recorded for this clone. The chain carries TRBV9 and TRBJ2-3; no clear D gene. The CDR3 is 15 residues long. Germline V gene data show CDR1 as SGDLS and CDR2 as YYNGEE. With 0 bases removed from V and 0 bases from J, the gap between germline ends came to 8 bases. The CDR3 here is CASSVGSLSTDTQYF. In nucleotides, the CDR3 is TGTGCCAGCAGCGTAGGGTCTCTCAGCACAGATACGCAGTATTTT.

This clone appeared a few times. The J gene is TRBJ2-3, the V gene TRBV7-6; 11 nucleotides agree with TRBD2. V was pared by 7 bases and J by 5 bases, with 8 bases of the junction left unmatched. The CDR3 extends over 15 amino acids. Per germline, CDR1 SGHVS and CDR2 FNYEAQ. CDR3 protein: CASTKLGLAGDTQYF. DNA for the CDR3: TGTGCCAGCACCAAGTTAGGACTAGCGGGAGATACGCAGTATTTT.